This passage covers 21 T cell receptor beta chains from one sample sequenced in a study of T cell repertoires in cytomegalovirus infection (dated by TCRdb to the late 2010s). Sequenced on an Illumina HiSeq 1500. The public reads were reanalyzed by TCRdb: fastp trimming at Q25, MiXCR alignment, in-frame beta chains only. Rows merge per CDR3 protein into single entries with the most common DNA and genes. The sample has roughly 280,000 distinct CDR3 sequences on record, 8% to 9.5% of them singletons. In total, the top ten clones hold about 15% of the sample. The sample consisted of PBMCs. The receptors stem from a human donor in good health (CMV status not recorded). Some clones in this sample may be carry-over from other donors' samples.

CDR3 bases: TGTGCCAGCAGCTCCCGGACAGGGGGGACTTTCTATGGCTACACCTTC. It encodes CASSSRTGGTFYGYTF. This chain connects TRBV7-8 to TRBJ1-2, with 10 nucleotides matching TRBD1. The CDR3 is 16 amino acids. V was pared by 4 bases and J by 4 bases, with 9 bases of the junction left unmatched. Germline loops: CDR1 SGHVS, CDR2 FQNEAQ. Filled out from reference TRBV7-8 and TRBJ1-2, the complete variable domain reads GAGVSQSPRYKVAKRGQDVALRCDPISGHVSLFWYQQALGQGPEFLTYFQNEAQLDKSGLPSDRFFAERPEGSVSTLKIQRTQQEDSAVYLCASSSRTGGTFYGYTFGSGTRLTVV.

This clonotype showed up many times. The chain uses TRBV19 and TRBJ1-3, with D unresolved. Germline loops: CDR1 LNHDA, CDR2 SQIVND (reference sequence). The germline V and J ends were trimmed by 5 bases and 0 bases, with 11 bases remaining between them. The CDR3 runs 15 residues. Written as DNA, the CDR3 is TGTGCCAGTAGTTTCACGTCTGGCTCTGGAAACACCATATATTTT. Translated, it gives CASSFTSGSGNTIYF.

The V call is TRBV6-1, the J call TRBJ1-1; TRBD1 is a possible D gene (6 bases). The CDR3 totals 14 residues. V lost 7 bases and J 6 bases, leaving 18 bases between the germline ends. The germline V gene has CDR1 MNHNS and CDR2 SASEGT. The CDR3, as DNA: TGTGCCAGCATCCGACAGGACCTGAGCCCTGAAGCTTTCTTT. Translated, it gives CASIRQDLSPEAFF.

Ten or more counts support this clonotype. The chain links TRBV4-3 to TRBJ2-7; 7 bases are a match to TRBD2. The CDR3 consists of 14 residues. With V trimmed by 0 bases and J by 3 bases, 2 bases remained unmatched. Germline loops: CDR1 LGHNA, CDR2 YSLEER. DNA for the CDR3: TGCGCCAGCAGCCAAGATGGCGGGAGCTACGAGCAGTACGTC. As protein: CASSQDGGSYEQYV.

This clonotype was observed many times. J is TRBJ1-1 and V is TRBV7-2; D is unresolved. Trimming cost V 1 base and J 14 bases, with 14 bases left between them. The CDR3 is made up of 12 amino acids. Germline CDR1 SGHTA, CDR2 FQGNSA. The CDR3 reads CASSLDVLRSFF. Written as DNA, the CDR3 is TGTGCCAGCAGCTTAGATGTACTAAGGAGCTTCTTT.

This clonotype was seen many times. The CDR3 coding sequence is TGTGCCAGCAGTTTAGCCAGGGCTGCCCGGGAGACCCAGTACTTC. Encoded protein: CASSLARAARETQYF. The genes are TRBV12-3 or TRBV12-4 and TRBJ2-5; D might be TRBD1 (5 bases). Trimming took off 0 bases at V and 5 bases at J, with 13 bases between the two ends. The CDR3 is made up of 15 amino acids.

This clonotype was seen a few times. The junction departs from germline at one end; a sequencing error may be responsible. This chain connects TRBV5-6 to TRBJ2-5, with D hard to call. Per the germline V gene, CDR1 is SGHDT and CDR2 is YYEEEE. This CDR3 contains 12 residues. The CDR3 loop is CASSPGTRLLEF. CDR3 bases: TGTGCCAGCAGCCCCGGCACCCGCCTTTTAGAGTTC.

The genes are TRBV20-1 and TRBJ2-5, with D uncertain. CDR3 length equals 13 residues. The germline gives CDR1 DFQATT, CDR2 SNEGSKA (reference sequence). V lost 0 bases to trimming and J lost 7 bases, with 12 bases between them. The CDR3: CSARDAPAVTQYF. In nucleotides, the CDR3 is TGCAGTGCTAGAGACGCTCCCGCTGTGACCCAGTACTTC.

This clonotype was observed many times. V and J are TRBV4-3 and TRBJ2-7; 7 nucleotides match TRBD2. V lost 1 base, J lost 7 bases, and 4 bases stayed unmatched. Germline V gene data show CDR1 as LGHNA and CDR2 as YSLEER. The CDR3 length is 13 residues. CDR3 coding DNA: TGCGCCAGCAGCCAAGGAGGGGAGGGAGAGCAGTACTTC. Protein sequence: CASSQGGEGEQYF.

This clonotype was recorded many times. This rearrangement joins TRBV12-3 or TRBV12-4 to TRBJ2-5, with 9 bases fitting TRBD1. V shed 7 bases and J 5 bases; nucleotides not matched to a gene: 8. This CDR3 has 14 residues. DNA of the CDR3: TGTGCCAGCACCCAGACGGACAGGGGCGAGACCCAGTACTTC. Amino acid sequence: CASTQTDRGETQYF.

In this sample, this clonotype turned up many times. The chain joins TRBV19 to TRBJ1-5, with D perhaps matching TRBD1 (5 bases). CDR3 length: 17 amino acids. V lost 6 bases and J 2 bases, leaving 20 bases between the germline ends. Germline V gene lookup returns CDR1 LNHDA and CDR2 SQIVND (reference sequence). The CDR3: CASRRASFGAGNQPQHF. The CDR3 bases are TGTGCCAGTAGACGGGCTAGTTTTGGGGCCGGCAATCAGCCCCAGCATTTT.

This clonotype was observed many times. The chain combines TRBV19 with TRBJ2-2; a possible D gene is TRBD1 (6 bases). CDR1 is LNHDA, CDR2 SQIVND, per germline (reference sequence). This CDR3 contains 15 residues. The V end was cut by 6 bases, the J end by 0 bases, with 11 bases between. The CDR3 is CASSHRAANTGELFF. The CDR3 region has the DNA TGTGCCAGTAGCCACAGGGCCGCGAACACCGGGGAGCTGTTTTTT. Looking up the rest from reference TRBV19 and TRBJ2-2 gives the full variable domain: DGGITQSPKYLFRKEGQNVTLSCEQNLNHDAMYWYRQDPGQGLRLIYYSQIVNDFQKGDIAEGYSVSREKKESFPLTVTSAQKNPTAFYLCASSHRAANTGELFFGEGSRLTVL.

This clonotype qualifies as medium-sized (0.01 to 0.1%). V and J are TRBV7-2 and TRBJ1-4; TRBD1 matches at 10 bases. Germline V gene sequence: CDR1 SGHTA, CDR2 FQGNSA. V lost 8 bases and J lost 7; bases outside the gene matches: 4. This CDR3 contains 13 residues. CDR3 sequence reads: CASGTGVTEKLFF. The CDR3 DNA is TGTGCCAGCGGGACAGGGGTTACTGAAAAACTGTTTTTT.

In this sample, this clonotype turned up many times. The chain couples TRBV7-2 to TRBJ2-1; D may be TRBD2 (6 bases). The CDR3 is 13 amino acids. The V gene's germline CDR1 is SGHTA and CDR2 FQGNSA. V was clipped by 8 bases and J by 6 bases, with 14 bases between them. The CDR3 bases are TGTGCCAGCGCGAGCGGGCGCCCCAATGAGCAGTTCTTC. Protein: CASASGRPNEQFF.

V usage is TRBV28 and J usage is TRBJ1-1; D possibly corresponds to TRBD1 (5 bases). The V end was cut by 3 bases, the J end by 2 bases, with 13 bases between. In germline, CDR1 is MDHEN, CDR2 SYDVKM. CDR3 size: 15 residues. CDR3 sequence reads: CASSLGGGPNTEAFF. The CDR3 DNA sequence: TGTGCCAGCAGTTTGGGTGGGGGACCCAACACTGAAGCTTTCTTT.

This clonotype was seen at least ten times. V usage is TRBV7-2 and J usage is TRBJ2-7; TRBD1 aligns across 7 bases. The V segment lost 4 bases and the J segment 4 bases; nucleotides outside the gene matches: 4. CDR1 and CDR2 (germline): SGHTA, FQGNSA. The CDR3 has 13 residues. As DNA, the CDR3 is TGTGCCAGCAGCTCAAGGGACAGTTACGAGCAGTACTTC. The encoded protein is CASSSRDSYEQYF. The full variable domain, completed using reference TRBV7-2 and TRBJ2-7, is GAGVSQSPSNKVTEKGKDVELRCDPISGHTALYWYRQSLGQGLEFLIYFQGNSAPDKSGLPSDRFSAERTGGSVSTLTIQRTQQEDSAVYLCASSSRDSYEQYFGPGTRLTVT.

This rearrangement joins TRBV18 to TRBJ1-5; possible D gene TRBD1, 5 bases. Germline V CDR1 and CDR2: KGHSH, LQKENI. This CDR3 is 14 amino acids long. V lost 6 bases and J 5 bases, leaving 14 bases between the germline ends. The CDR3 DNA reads TGTGCCAGCTCCTCACCGCAGGGAGATCAGCCCCAGCATTTT. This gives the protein CASSSPQGDQPQHF. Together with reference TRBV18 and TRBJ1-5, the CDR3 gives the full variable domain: NAGVMQNPRHLVRRRGQEARLRCSPMKGHSHVYWYRQLPEEGLKFMVYLQKENIIDESGMPKERFSAEFPKEGPSILRIQQVVRGDSAAYFCASSSPQGDQPQHFGDGTRLSIL.

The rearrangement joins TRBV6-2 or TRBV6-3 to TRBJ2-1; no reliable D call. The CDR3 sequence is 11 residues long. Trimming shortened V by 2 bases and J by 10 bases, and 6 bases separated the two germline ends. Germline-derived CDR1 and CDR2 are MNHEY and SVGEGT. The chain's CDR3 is CASSYAQEQFF. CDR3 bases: TGTGCCAGCAGTTACGCCCAGGAGCAGTTCTTC.

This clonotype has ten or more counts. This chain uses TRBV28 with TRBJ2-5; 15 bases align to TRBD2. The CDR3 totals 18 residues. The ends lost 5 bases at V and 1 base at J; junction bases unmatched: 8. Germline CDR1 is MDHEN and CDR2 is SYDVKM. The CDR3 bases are TGTGCCAGCAGTGACGGACAGGGACTAGCGGGGGGCCAAGAGACCCAGTACTTC. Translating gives CASSDGQGLAGGQETQYF.

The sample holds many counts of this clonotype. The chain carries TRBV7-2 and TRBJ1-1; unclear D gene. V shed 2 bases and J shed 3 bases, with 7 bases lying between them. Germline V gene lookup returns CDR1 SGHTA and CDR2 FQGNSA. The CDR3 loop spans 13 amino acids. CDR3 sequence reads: CASSLLIYTEAFF. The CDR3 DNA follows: TGTGCCAGCAGCTTACTGATCTACACTGAAGCTTTCTTT.

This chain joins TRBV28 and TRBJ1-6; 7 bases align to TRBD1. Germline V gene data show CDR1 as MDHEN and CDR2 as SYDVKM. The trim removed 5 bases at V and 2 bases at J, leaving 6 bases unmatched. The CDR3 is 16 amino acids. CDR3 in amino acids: CASSTWTGTYNSPLHF. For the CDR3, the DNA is TGTGCCAGCAGTACCTGGACAGGAACCTATAATTCACCCCTCCACTTT.